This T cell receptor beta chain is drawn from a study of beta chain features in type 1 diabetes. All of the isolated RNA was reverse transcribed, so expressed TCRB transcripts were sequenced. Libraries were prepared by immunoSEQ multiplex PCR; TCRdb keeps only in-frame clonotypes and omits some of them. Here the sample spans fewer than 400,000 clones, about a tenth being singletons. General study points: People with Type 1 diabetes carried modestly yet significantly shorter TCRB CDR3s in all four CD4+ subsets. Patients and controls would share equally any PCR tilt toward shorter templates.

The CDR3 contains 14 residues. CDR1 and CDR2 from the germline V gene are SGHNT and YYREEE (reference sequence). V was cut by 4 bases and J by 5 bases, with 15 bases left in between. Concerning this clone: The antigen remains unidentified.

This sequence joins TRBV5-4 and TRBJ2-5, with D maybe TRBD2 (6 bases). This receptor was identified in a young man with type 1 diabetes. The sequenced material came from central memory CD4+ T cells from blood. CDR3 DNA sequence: TGTGCCAGCAGCCTGACTAGTGTCCCGGAGACCCAGTACTTC. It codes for CASSLTSVPETQYF.